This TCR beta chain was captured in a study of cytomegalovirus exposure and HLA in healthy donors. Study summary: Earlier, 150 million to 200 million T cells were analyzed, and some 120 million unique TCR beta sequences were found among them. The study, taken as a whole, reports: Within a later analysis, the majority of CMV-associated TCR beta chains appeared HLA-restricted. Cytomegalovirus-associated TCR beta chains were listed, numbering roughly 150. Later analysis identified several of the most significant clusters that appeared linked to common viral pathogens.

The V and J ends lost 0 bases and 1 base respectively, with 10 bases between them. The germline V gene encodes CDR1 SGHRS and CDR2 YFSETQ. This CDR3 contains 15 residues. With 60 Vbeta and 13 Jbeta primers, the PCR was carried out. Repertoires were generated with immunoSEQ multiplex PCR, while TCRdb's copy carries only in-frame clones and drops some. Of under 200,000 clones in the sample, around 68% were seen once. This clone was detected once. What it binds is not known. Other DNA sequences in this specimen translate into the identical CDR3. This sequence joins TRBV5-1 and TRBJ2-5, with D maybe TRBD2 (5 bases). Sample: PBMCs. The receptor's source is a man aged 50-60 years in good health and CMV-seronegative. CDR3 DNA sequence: TGCGCCAGCAGCTTGGGCCTAGCCGGCCAAGAGACCCAGTACTTC. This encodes CASSLGLAGQETQYF.